Below, 3 T cell receptor beta chains from the same sample are listed, as sequenced in a study of blood T cell repertoires in COVID-19. TCRdb's copy holds only in-frame clones and misses some; the assay was immunoSEQ multiplex PCR. The sample contains roughly 200,000 clones, about 88% of which appear only once. Source material: peripheral blood. The receptors come from a woman aged 45 to 65 with COVID-19, enrolled during active disease.

V usage is TRBV5-1 and J usage is TRBJ1-6; D ambiguous. The length of the CDR3 is 14 residues. V was shortened by 2 bases and J by 8 bases, with 11 bases between the two germline ends. Germline assignment: CDR1 SGHRS and CDR2 YFSETQ. The CDR3 coding sequence is TGCGCCAGCAGCTTCGAGACTTTTTATTCACCCCTCCACTTT. Residues: CASSFETFYSPLHF.

The chain recombines TRBV5-1 with TRBJ2-2; 7 bases line up with TRBD2. The CDR3 runs 16 residues. V was pared by 5 bases and J by 3 bases, with 10 bases of the junction left unmatched. Germline V gives CDR1 SGHRS, CDR2 YFSETQ. The CDR3 reads CASRLGLAGDTGELFF. In nucleotides, the CDR3 is TGCGCCAGCAGACTTGGATTGGCGGGGGACACCGGGGAGCTGTTTTTT.

The chain couples TRBV10-2 to TRBJ2-7; 7 bases match TRBD1. V dropped 5 bases and J dropped 0; count of bases not matched to a gene: 13. CDR1 is WSHSY, CDR2 SAAADI, per germline. The length of the CDR3 is 17 residues. CDR3 sequence reads: CASSKGRTGSSSYEQYV. DNA of the CDR3: TGCGCCAGCAGTAAAGGTCGGACAGGCAGTTCCTCCTACGAGCAGTACGTC.